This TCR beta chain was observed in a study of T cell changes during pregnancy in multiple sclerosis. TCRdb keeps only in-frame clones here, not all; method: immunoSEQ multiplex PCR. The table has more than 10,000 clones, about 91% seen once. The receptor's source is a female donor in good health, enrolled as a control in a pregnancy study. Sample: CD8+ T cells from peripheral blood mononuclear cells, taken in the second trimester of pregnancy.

CDR3 sequence (DNA): TGCGCCAGCAGCTTGAGCGGCGGGGGGTTGAATGAGCAGTTCTTC. This sequence encodes CASSLSGGGLNEQFF. The chain employs TRBV5-1 and TRBJ2-1; 8 bases agree with TRBD2. The germline gives CDR1 SGHRS, CDR2 YFSETQ. Trimming cost V 1 base and J 7 bases; bases outside gene matches: 7. This CDR3 region has 15 residues.